Listed below are T cell receptor beta chains from one sample, sequenced in a study of control samples from healthy donors and cancer patients. The repertoire was sequenced with immunoSEQ multiplex PCR; TCRdb's copy has only in-frame clones and lacks some. The table has about 160,000 clones, approximately 94% seen once. Input material: PBMCs. These receptor sequences come from a man aged 55 to 70 with colorectal cancer. CDR3s include the opening cysteine and the closing phenylalanine or tryptophan. A D gene is named only where the DNA matches it firmly. Some rows mark clone size as missing; the rest say once, few, many or name a class of expanded clone.

CDR3	DNA	size	D	V	J
CASSYNTDTQYF	TGTGCCAGCAGTTACAACACAGATACGCAGTATTTT	NA	NA	TRBV12-3/TRBV12-4	TRBJ2-3
CASSIDRGETQYF	TGTGCCAGTAGTATAGACAGGGGGGAGACCCAGTACTTC	NA	TRBD1	TRBV19	TRBJ2-5
CASSQTPARGDEQYF	TGTGCCAGCAGTCAAACCCCCGCCAGGGGGGACGAGCAGTACTTC	once	NA	TRBV6-5	TRBJ2-7
CASSIDPRNEQFF	TGTGCCAGTAGTATAGATCCCCGGAATGAGCAGTTCTTC	NA	NA	TRBV19	TRBJ2-1
CASSVGGHHSGNTIYF	TGTGCCAGCAGCGTGGGAGGGCACCACTCTGGAAACACCATATATTTT	NA	NA	TRBV9	TRBJ1-3
CASSGIRASYEQYF	TGTGCCAGCAGCGGGATCAGGGCTTCCTACGAGCAGTACTTC	NA	NA	TRBV5-8	TRBJ2-7
CASSWDPDYGYTF	TGTGCCAGCAGCTGGGACCCAGACTATGGCTACACCTTC	NA	NA	TRBV6-5	TRBJ1-2
CASSRGGTSGEDTQYF	TGCGCCAGCAGCAGGGGCGGGACTAGCGGGGAAGATACGCAGTATTTT	NA	TRBD2	TRBV5-1	TRBJ2-3
CATMTGVNYGYTF	TGTGCCACAATGACAGGGGTCAATTATGGCTACACCTTC	NA	TRBD1	TRBV28	TRBJ1-2
CASSPSQAGNTIYF	TGTGCCAGCAGCCCAAGCCAGGCGGGAAACACCATATATTTT	NA	NA	TRBV7-9	TRBJ1-3
CASSQSPGQPLNYGYTF	TGCGCCAGCAGTCAATCGCCCGGACAGCCACTTAACTATGGCTACACCTTC	NA	NA	TRBV23-1	TRBJ1-2
CATSRDNDPAKNIQYF	TGTGCCACCAGCAGAGACAACGACCCTGCCAAAAACATTCAGTACTTC	NA	NA	TRBV15	TRBJ2-4
CASSPGTGPWEQYF	TGTGCCAGCTCACCCGGGACAGGACCGTGGGAGCAGTACTTC	NA	TRBD1	TRBV18	TRBJ2-7
CASSLTGYGYTF	TGTGCCAGCAGCCTCACAGGCTATGGCTACACCTTC	NA	NA	TRBV3-1/TRBV3-2	TRBJ1-2
CASSSRLDYEQYF	TGTGCCAGCAGCTCGAGACTGGATTACGAGCAGTACTTC	NA	NA	TRBV7-2	TRBJ2-7
CASTLTAVRFDEQYF	TGCGCCAGCACCCTTACGGCAGTCCGATTCGACGAGCAGTACTTC	NA	NA	TRBV4-1	TRBJ2-7
CASSPVGTENTGELFF	TGTGCCAGCTCACCAGTCGGGACAGAAAACACCGGGGAGCTGTTTTTT	NA	TRBD1	TRBV18	TRBJ2-2
CASSQDDRRRPGNTIYF	TGCGCCAGCAGCCAGGACGACAGGAGGAGACCTGGAAACACCATATATTTT	NA	NA	TRBV4-3	TRBJ1-3
CASSSYREVNEQYF	TGTGCCAGCAGCTCCTACAGGGAGGTCAACGAGCAGTACTTC	NA	NA	TRBV5-6	TRBJ2-7
CASSPGQPQGELFF	TGTGCCAGCAGCCCGGGACAGCCACAGGGGGAGCTGTTTTTT	NA	TRBD1	TRBV7-2	TRBJ2-2
CASSSIIEYIRTGVDTQYF	TGTGCCAGCAGTTCAATCATCGAGTATATTAGGACAGGGGTCGATACGCAGTATTTT	NA	TRBD1	TRBV28	TRBJ2-3
CASSDIGFRGLSGYTF	TGTGCCAGCAGTGATATAGGATTTCGGGGGCTAAGTGGCTACACCTTC	NA	NA	TRBV2	TRBJ1-2
CASSYGLGNQPQHF	TGTGCCAGCAGTTACGGACTAGGCAATCAGCCCCAGCATTTT	NA	NA	TRBV6-2/TRBV6-3	TRBJ1-5
CASITGKGKYEQYF	TGTGCCAGCATTACAGGAAAGGGGAAGTACGAGCAGTACTTC	once	NA	TRBV2	TRBJ2-7
CATSETGPYNEQFF	TGTGCCACCAGTGAGACGGGACCATACAATGAGCAGTTCTTC	NA	NA	TRBV24-1	TRBJ2-1
CASSLWGDRAISYEQYF	TGTGCCAGCAGCTTATGGGGGGACAGGGCCATCTCCTACGAGCAGTACTTC	NA	TRBD1	TRBV7-2	TRBJ2-7
CASSPQANYGYTF	TGTGCCAGCAGTCCACAGGCTAACTATGGCTACACCTTC	NA	NA	TRBV12-3/TRBV12-4	TRBJ1-2
CAWTLQQALGYTF	TGTGCCTGGACCCTACAGCAAGCCCTTGGCTACACCTTC	NA	NA	TRBV30	TRBJ1-2
CASSKDRANTGELFF	TGTGCCAGTAGTAAGGACAGAGCGAACACCGGGGAGCTGTTTTTT	NA	NA	TRBV19	TRBJ2-2
CASSQIPRGNYGYTF	TGCGCCAGCAGCCAAATCCCCAGGGGGAACTATGGCTACACCTTC	NA	TRBD1	TRBV4-1	TRBJ1-2
CASSLGGGSSEAFF	TGTGCCAGCAGCTTGGGGGGGGGCTCCTCTGAAGCTTTCTTT	NA	NA	TRBV11-3	TRBJ1-1
CASSSQGGGRTEAFF	TGTGCCAGCAGCTCCCAGGGAGGGGGCAGAACTGAAGCTTTCTTT	NA	TRBD1	TRBV11-2	TRBJ1-1
CASSPRAGVSTDTQYF	TGCGCCAGCAGCCCCCGGGCGGGGGTGAGCACAGATACGCAGTATTTT	NA	TRBD2	TRBV4-3	TRBJ2-3
CASSQADRGRGGYTF	TGTGCCAGCAGCCAAGCCGACAGGGGGCGGGGTGGCTACACCTTC	NA	TRBD1	TRBV3-1/TRBV3-2	TRBJ1-2
CASSYYPNEQFF	TGTGCCAGCAGCTACTACCCCAATGAGCAGTTCTTC	NA	NA	TRBV11-2	TRBJ2-1
CAIPLSGGAPQETQYF	TGTGCCATACCTTTAAGCGGGGGGGCCCCTCAAGAGACCCAGTACTTC	NA	TRBD2	TRBV11-2	TRBJ2-5
CASSPPGGRVGKETQYF	TGTGCCAGCAGCCCCCCCGGCGGGAGAGTGGGCAAAGAGACCCAGTACTTC	NA	TRBD2	TRBV5-4	TRBJ2-5
CASRTGREKLFF	TGTGCCAGCAGGACAGGGAGGGAAAAACTGTTTTTT	NA	TRBD1	TRBV27	TRBJ1-4
CASSSPQGEGTNEKLFF	TGTGCCAGCAGCTCACCACAGGGGGAGGGAACTAATGAAAAACTGTTTTTT	NA	TRBD1	TRBV5-6	TRBJ1-4
CASSPSYTGGYGYTF	TGTGCCAGTAGTCCATCCTATACAGGGGGGTATGGCTACACCTTC	NA	TRBD1	TRBV19	TRBJ1-2
CASSYTGRKVNYGYTF	TGTGCCAGCAGTTACACCGGGCGGAAGGTTAACTATGGCTACACCTTC	NA	NA	TRBV6-2/TRBV6-3	TRBJ1-2
CAWSVLAAGEQFF	TGTGCCTGGAGTGTACTGGCGGCTGGTGAGCAGTTCTTC	NA	NA	TRBV30	TRBJ2-1
CASSIARDGYGYTF	TGTGCCAGTAGTATCGCCCGGGACGGCTATGGCTACACCTTC	NA	NA	TRBV19	TRBJ1-2
CASSFSRGEGNEQFF	TGTGCCAGCAGCTTCTCGCGGGGGGAAGGCAATGAGCAGTTCTTC	NA	TRBD2	TRBV11-2	TRBJ2-1
CASSLKTSYEQYF	TGTGCCAGCAGCTTGAAAACTTCCTACGAGCAGTACTTC	NA	NA	TRBV5-6	TRBJ2-7
CASRLVINQPQHF	TGTGCCAGCAGGTTAGTGATTAATCAGCCCCAGCATTTT	few	NA	TRBV6-5	TRBJ1-5
CASSYSGLAADTQYF	TGTGCCAGCAGTTACTCCGGACTAGCGGCAGATACGCAGTATTTT	NA	TRBD2	TRBV6-6	TRBJ2-3
CASSRTSGSSYEQYF	TGTGCCAGTAGTCGGACTAGCGGGAGCTCCTACGAGCAGTACTTC	NA	TRBD2	TRBV19	TRBJ2-7
CASSLTSRVGYTF	TGCGCCAGCAGCCTAACCTCGCGGGTTGGCTACACCTTC	NA	NA	TRBV5-1	TRBJ1-2
CASSLLGLNNEQFF	TGTGCCAGCAGCTTACTAGGATTAAACAATGAGCAGTTCTTC	once	NA	TRBV7-9	TRBJ2-1
CATSRDRGANYGYTF	TGTGCCACCAGCAGAGATCGGGGAGCTAACTATGGCTACACCTTC	NA	NA	TRBV15	TRBJ1-2
CASSLAGAPYNEQFF	TGTGCCAGCAGCTTAGCGGGGGCCCCCTACAATGAGCAGTTCTTC	NA	NA	TRBV7-2	TRBJ2-1
CASSPGTVSNQPQHF	TGTGCCAGTAGTCCAGGGACGGTTAGCAATCAGCCCCAGCATTTT	NA	NA	TRBV19	TRBJ1-5
CASRDTGELRTEAFF	TGTGCCAGCAGGGACACAGGGGAGTTGAGGACTGAAGCTTTCTTT	NA	TRBD1	TRBV7-9	TRBJ1-1